This section outlines one T cell receptor (beta chain) sequence together with its context. Its antigen remains unknown. Generated by immunoSEQ multiplex PCR, the TCRdb table keeps only in-frame clones and is missing some. The profile shows approximately 60,000 clones, roughly 88% of them singletons. The data were obtained in a study of T cells in localized non-small cell lung cancer. General observations from the study: T cell clonality was highest in uninvolved adjacent lung, above tumor. In adjacent lung, a median approximately 60 of the top 100 tumor clones were found.

V shed 2 bases and J shed 10 bases, with 24 bases lying between them. This CDR3 comprises 16 residues. Germline values: CDR1 MDHEN, CDR2 SYDVKM. The sequence derives from a woman aged 40-70 years with stage I lung adenocarcinoma. The rearrangement links TRBV28 to TRBJ2-7; D remains unclear. The material was peripheral blood, obtained before any cancer treatment. CDR3 residues: CASSLRLPGPITPQYF. CDR3 coding DNA: TGTGCCAGCAGTTTACGCCTCCCTGGCCCCATCACTCCCCAGTACTTC. Filled out from reference TRBV28 and TRBJ2-7, the complete variable domain reads DVKVTQSSRYLVKRTGEKVFLECVQDMDHENMFWYRQDPGLGLRLIYFSYDVKMKEKGDIPEGYSVSREKKERFSLILESASTNQTSMYLCASSLRLPGPITPQYFGPGTRLTVT.